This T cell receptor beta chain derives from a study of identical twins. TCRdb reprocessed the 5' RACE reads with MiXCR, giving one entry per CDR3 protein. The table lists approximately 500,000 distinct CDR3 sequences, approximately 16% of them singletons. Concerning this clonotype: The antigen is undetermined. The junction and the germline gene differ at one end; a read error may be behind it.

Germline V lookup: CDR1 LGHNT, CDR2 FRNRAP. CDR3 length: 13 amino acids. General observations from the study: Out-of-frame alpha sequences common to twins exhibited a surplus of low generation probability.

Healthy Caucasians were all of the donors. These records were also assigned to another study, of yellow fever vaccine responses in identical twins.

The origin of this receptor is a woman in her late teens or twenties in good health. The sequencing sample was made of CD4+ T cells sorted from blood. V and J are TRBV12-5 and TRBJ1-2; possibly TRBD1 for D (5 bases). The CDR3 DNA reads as TGTGCTAGTGGTCCCTGGGACGGAGACACCCCGACGTTC. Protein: CASGPWDGDTPTF.